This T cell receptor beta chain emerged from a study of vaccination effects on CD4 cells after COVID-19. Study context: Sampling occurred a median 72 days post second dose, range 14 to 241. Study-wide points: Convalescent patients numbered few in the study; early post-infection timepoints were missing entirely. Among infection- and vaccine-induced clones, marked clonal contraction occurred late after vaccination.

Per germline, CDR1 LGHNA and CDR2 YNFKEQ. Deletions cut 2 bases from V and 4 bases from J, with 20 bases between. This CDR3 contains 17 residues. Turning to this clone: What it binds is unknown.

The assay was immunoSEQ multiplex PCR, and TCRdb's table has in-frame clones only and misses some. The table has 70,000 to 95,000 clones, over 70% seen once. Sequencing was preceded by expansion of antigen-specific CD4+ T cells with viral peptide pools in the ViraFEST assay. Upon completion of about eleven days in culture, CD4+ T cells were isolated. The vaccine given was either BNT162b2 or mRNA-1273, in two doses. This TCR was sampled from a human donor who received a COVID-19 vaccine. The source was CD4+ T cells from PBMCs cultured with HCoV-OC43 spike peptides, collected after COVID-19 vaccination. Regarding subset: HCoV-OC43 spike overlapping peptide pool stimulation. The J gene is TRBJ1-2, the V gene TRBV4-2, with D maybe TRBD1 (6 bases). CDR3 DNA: TGTGCCAGCAGCCAAAGGGGGGCCCAAGAGGGGCGCTATGGCTACACCTTC. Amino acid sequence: CASSQRGAQEGRYGYTF.